The clone carrying this T cell receptor beta chain showed up just a few times. Its antigen remains unknown. This record comes from a study of identical twins' blood T cells. Whole-study results and caveats: Twin similarity might stem from environmental factors, not only genetics.

Original data processing: Per-library CDR3 reads ranged about 2.2 to 4 million; clonotypes, ~85,000 to ~500,000. TCRdb fed the 5' RACE reads into MiXCR, producing one record per CDR3 protein. These V and J calls are TCRdb output, not the study's own analysis. Of 350,000 to 400,000 distinct CDR3 sequences in the sample, about 28% were seen once. CDR3 length: 14 amino acids. Between the trimmed V and J ends, which lost 0 bases and 4 bases, there was a span of 9 bases. CDR1 is LNHNV and CDR2 is YYDKDF in the germline V gene (reference sequence). This clonotype was sampled from a woman aged 18 to 49 in good health. J is TRBJ1-2 and V is TRBV15; D uncertain. The sequenced sample consisted of PBMCs. The CDR3 here is CATSRDNGGYGYTF. In DNA form, the CDR3 reads TGTGCCACCAGCAGAGACAACGGTGGCTATGGCTACACCTTC.